These 31 T cell receptor beta chains share one sample of origin, sequenced in a study of cytomegalovirus exposure and HLA in healthy donors. It was with 60 Vbeta and 13 Jbeta primers that the PCR ran. Measured with immunoSEQ multiplex PCR; TCRdb has only the in-frame clones, and not every one. The sample yields about 170,000 clones, around three quarters seen once. The specimen sequenced was PBMCs. These receptors all stem from a woman in her forties or fifties in good health and CMV-seronegative.

The CDR3 coding sequence is TGTGCCAGTGGACAGGGGACCAAAAACATTCAGTACTTC. Amino acid sequence: CASGQGTKNIQYF. The chain combines TRBV2 with TRBJ2-4, with 9 positions matching TRBD1. V was pared by 9 bases and J by 2 bases, with 2 bases of the junction left unmatched. Germline CDR1 SNHLY, CDR2 FYNNEI. The CDR3 extends over 13 amino acids.

This chain links TRBV5-1 with TRBJ1-1; D might be TRBD1 (6 bases). The CDR3 loop spans 15 amino acids. Germline assignment: CDR1 SGHRS and CDR2 YFSETQ. V lost 1 base, J lost 1 base, and 11 bases lay in between. Written as DNA, the CDR3 is TGCGCCAGCAGCTTGACAGGGTCCGGGAACACTGAAGCTTTCTTT. Its protein is CASSLTGSGNTEAFF.

A single count supports this clone. The chain combines TRBV27 with TRBJ2-5; TRBD1 aligns across 8 bases. Germline V gene lookup returns CDR1 MNHEY and CDR2 SMNVEV (reference sequence). This CDR3 comprises 15 residues. The junction had 5 bases not matched to a gene; V was cut back by 1 base and J by 4 bases. The CDR3 DNA reads as TGTGCCAGCAGTTTATTGACAGGGGCTCGAGAGACCCAGTACTTC. This gives the protein CASSLLTGARETQYF.

The rearrangement joins TRBV28 to TRBJ2-7, with 7 bases that match TRBD1. V shed 5 bases and J 2 bases; nucleotides not matched to a gene: 9. This CDR3 spans 15 amino acids. In germline, CDR1 is MDHEN, CDR2 SYDVKM. The CDR3 region is CASSPQGQAPYEQYF. The CDR3 region has the DNA TGTGCCAGCAGTCCCCAAGGACAGGCCCCCTACGAGCAGTACTTC.

The J gene is TRBJ1-3, the V gene TRBV7-9, with D perhaps TRBD1 (5 bases). The CDR3 loop spans 15 amino acids. V dropped 5 bases and J dropped 0 bases, with 11 bases sitting between them. Germline-derived CDR1 and CDR2 are SEHNR and FQNEAQ (reference sequence). CDR3 protein: CASSPQTVSGNTIYF. CDR3 DNA: TGTGCCAGCAGCCCACAGACAGTCTCTGGAAACACCATATATTTT. The full variable domain, completed using reference TRBV7-9 and TRBJ1-3, is DTGVSQNPRHKITKRGQNVTFRCDPISEHNRLYWYRQTLGQGPEFLTYFQNEAQLEKSRLLSDRFSAERPKGSFSTLEIQRTEQGDSAMYLCASSPQTVSGNTIYFGEGSWLTVV.

The chain combines TRBV9 with TRBJ1-4; the match to TRBD1 covers 8 bases. CDR1 is SGDLS and CDR2 is YYNGEE in the germline V gene. Trimming at V came to 2 bases and at J to 4 bases, leaving 4 bases not matched to a gene. This CDR3 is built from 15 residues. DNA of the CDR3: TGTGCCAGCAGCGTGACCGGGACAGGTAATGAAAAACTGTTTTTT. Protein: CASSVTGTGNEKLFF.

The chain joins TRBV11-2 to TRBJ2-1, with D possibly being TRBD2 (6 bases). CDR1 SGHAT and CDR2 FQNNGV come from the germline V gene. The CDR3 consists of 16 residues. The V end lost 2 bases, the J end lost 4 bases, and 15 bases lay between the germline ends. CDR3 residues: CASSLWVGTEYNEQFF. CDR3 DNA: TGTGCCAGCAGCTTATGGGTTGGGACTGAATACAATGAGCAGTTCTTC.

The chain recombines TRBV7-3 with TRBJ2-7; D gene uncertain. V lost 4 bases, J lost 3 bases, and 10 bases lay in between. Per the germline V gene, CDR1 is SGHTA and CDR2 is FQGTGA. This CDR3 has 13 residues. CDR3 amino acids: CASSSLVGYEQYF. The CDR3 DNA sequence: TGTGCCAGCAGCTCCCTCGTCGGCTACGAGCAGTACTTC.

The rearrangement joins TRBV14 to TRBJ2-2; 7 bases map to TRBD1. Germline V lookup: CDR1 SGHDN, CDR2 FVKESK. V was pared by 3 bases and J by 5 bases, with 6 bases of the junction left unmatched. This CDR3 contains 15 residues. CDR3 sequence (DNA): TGTGCCAGCAGCCAGGGCAACAGGGGAACCGGGGAGCTGTTTTTT. Its protein product is CASSQGNRGTGELFF.

The chain uses TRBV6-5 and TRBJ2-7, with 10 positions matching TRBD2. The CDR3 covers 13 residues. CDR1 MNHEY and CDR2 SVGAGI come from the germline V gene. The ends lost 5 bases at V and 6 bases at J; junction bases unmatched: 4. DNA for the CDR3: TGTGCCAGCAGTAGCGGGAGGGCGGGCGAGCAGTACTTC. Translated: CASSSGRAGEQYF.

The rearrangement links TRBV7-2 to TRBJ2-7, with 9 bases that match TRBD1. Per the germline V gene, CDR1 is SGHTA and CDR2 is FQGNSA. The CDR3 length is 14 residues. V lost 1 base to trimming and J lost 6 bases; unmatched junction nucleotides: 4. CDR3 in amino acids: CASSLDGTGSEQYF. As DNA, the CDR3 is TGTGCCAGCAGCTTAGATGGGACAGGGAGCGAGCAGTACTTC.

The chain joins TRBV19 to TRBJ2-2; 9 bases fit TRBD1. CDR1 and CDR2 from the germline V gene are LNHDA and SQIVND (reference sequence). V lost 8 bases to trimming and J lost 6 bases; unmatched junction nucleotides: 7. The CDR3 has 14 residues. Here the CDR3 reads CASYWTGAPGELFF. The CDR3 DNA reads as TGTGCCAGTTATTGGACAGGGGCCCCCGGGGAGCTGTTTTTT.

The V and J genes are TRBV7-2 and TRBJ2-5; D unclear. The CDR3 is 12 amino acids. From germline, CDR1 is SGHTA and CDR2 FQGNSA. Trimming took off 1 base at V and 6 bases at J, with 6 bases between the two ends. The CDR3 coding sequence is TGTGCCAGCAGCTTAGGGCCACAGACCCAGTACTTC. Residues: CASSLGPQTQYF. The full variable domain, completed using reference TRBV7-2 and TRBJ2-5, is GAGVSQSPSNKVTEKGKDVELRCDPISGHTALYWYRQSLGQGLEFLIYFQGNSAPDKSGLPSDRFSAERTGGSVSTLTIQRTQQEDSAVYLCASSLGPQTQYFGPGTRLLVL.

In its sample, this clone was seen a few times. The chain employs TRBV6-5 and TRBJ2-3; a weak D match, TRBD2 (6 bases). The CDR3 runs to 15 residues. Germline-derived CDR1 and CDR2 are MNHEY and SVGAGI. V lost 6 bases and J 3 bases, leaving 16 bases between the germline ends. The CDR3 nucleotides read TGTGCCAGCAGATTCCTGGCCGGACTAACAGATACGCAGTATTTT. Translated, it gives CASRFLAGLTDTQYF.

This sequence joins TRBV18 and TRBJ1-2, with 8 positions matching TRBD1. The germline V gene has CDR1 KGHSH and CDR2 LQKENI. V lost 6 bases and J lost 8; bases outside the gene matches: 5. This CDR3 contains 12 residues. The CDR3 sequence is CASSQQGDGYTF. The CDR3, as DNA: TGTGCCAGCTCCCAACAGGGGGACGGCTACACCTTC.

The chain uses TRBV30 and TRBJ1-2, with a tentative D call TRBD1 (5 bases). V dropped 5 bases and J dropped 6 bases, with 16 bases sitting between them. Germline V lookup: CDR1 GTSNPN, CDR2 SVGIG (reference sequence). The CDR3 length is 13 residues. The DNA of the CDR3 is TGTGCCTGGGCCCCCAGGCTCAGGGATGGCTACACCTTC. It codes for CAWAPRLRDGYTF.

The chain links TRBV7-3 to TRBJ1-4; TRBD1 agrees at 7 bases. CDR3 size: 15 residues. Germline V gene data show CDR1 as SGHTA and CDR2 as FQGTGA. V dropped 2 bases and J dropped 5; count of bases not matched to a gene: 5. CDR3 amino acids: CASSLSGGVNEKLFF. The CDR3 bases are TGTGCCAGCAGCTTATCAGGGGGAGTCAATGAAAAACTGTTTTTT.

The genes are TRBV7-2 and TRBJ2-1; 15 bases match TRBD2. The germline V gene has CDR1 SGHTA and CDR2 FQGNSA. Germline trimming cut 1 base from V and 8 bases from J; bases unmatched to any gene: 6. CDR3 length equals 17 residues. This CDR3 reads CASSLGKGLAGGDEQFF. CDR3 bases: TGTGCCAGCAGCTTAGGCAAGGGACTAGCGGGGGGAGATGAGCAGTTCTTC.

This sequence joins TRBV4-3 and TRBJ2-5; D is ambiguous. Germline CDR1 is LGHNA and CDR2 is YSLEER. Trimming pared 0 bases from V and 4 bases from J, leaving 12 bases between. This CDR3 is 15 amino acids long. CDR3 region: CASSQEASPRETQYF. The DNA for the CDR3 is TGCGCCAGCAGCCAAGAAGCTAGTCCGCGAGAGACCCAGTACTTC.

To note about this clone: Compared with germline, one end of the junction differs, possibly owing to a read error. This chain connects TRBV7-9 to TRBJ2-2, with 8 positions matching TRBD2. The germline V gene has CDR1 SEHNR and CDR2 FQNEAQ (reference sequence). The CDR3 has 16 amino acids. The CDR3: CSSSLLREGQTGELFF. In DNA, the CDR3 is TGTTCCAGCAGCTTACTTCGGGAGGGCCAAACCGGGGAGCTGTTTTTT.

CDR3 in amino acids: CASSPTGQGNTEAFF. The CDR3 nucleotides read TGTGCCAGCAGTCCGACGGGACAGGGGAACACTGAAGCTTTCTTT. This chain links TRBV6-5 with TRBJ1-1; 9 bases line up with TRBD1. From germline, CDR1 is MNHEY and CDR2 SVGAGI. The CDR3 covers 15 residues. The V and J ends lost 5 bases and 1 base, in that order; junction bases with no gene match: 5.

The V and J genes are TRBV19 and TRBJ1-4, with D possibly being TRBD1 (5 bases). CDR1 and CDR2 (germline): LNHDA, SQIVND (reference sequence). Trimming cost V 6 bases and J 3 bases, with 11 bases left between them. The CDR3 sequence is 14 residues long. The CDR3 DNA reads TGTGCCAGTAGAGCGACAGCCTCTAATGAAAAACTGTTTTTT. Translation: CASRATASNEKLFF. The entire variable domain, with the rest obtained from reference TRBV19 and TRBJ1-4, is as follows: DGGITQSPKYLFRKEGQNVTLSCEQNLNHDAMYWYRQDPGQGLRLIYYSQIVNDFQKGDIAEGYSVSREKKESFPLTVTSAQKNPTAFYLCASRATASNEKLFFGSGTQLSVL.

This chain connects TRBV7-2 to TRBJ1-3, with D perhaps TRBD1 (5 bases). Between the trimmed V and J ends, which lost 5 bases and 8 bases, there was a span of 19 bases. Germline V gene sequence: CDR1 SGHTA, CDR2 FQGNSA. The CDR3 is 15 amino acids. The DNA of the CDR3 is TGTGCCAGCAGCCCCCGGCCCCCGGGGGGGGACACCATATATTTT. Amino acids: CASSPRPPGGDTIYF.

The chain employs TRBV28 and TRBJ2-2; 12 bases agree with TRBD2. V lost 4 bases and J lost 3; bases outside the gene matches: 12. The CDR3 extends over 19 amino acids. Germline CDR1 MDHEN, CDR2 SYDVKM. The CDR3 DNA is TGTGCCAGCAGTTACCGACCGGGGACTAGCGGGTTGGACACCGGGGAGCTGTTTTTT. This encodes CASSYRPGTSGLDTGELFF.

In its sample, this clone was seen a few times. CDR3 loop: CASSLRTGRTEAFF. DNA for the CDR3: TGTGCCAGCAGCCTCAGGACAGGGAGGACTGAAGCTTTCTTT. This chain uses TRBV6-5 with TRBJ1-1; 8 nucleotides match TRBD1. Germline lookup yields CDR1 MNHEY and CDR2 SVGAGI. The CDR3 length is 14 residues. Unmatched junction bases numbered 8, after V lost 6 bases and J lost 5 bases.

The chain employs TRBV7-2 and TRBJ1-2; D is unclear. The CDR3 contains 13 residues. V was pared by 1 base and J by 8 bases, with 11 bases between. Germline CDR1 SGHTA, CDR2 FQGNSA. As DNA, the CDR3 is TGTGCCAGCAGCTTAGTGGCAGATCAGGGCTACACCTTC. It specifies CASSLVADQGYTF.

This clone was seen just once. This chain connects TRBV18 to TRBJ1-1; TRBD1 might be the D (5 bases). CDR1 and CDR2 (germline): KGHSH, LQKENI. This CDR3 has 14 residues. Trimming pared 0 bases from V and 5 bases from J, leaving 10 bases between. CDR3 sequence (DNA): TGTGCCAGCTCACCACCAGTAGGGGCTACTGAAGCTTTCTTT. Translated, it gives CASSPPVGATEAFF.

As for this clone: The sample has other DNA sequences that encode this CDR3 too. This chain connects TRBV27 to TRBJ2-1; 11 bases line up with TRBD2. V lost 3 bases and J lost 7; bases outside the gene matches: 8. The CDR3 totals 16 residues. CDR1 and CDR2 (germline): MNHEY, SMNVEV (reference sequence). The CDR3: CASSFLSGGGQNEQFF. DNA for the CDR3: TGTGCCAGCAGTTTCCTTAGCGGGGGGGGGCAAAATGAGCAGTTCTTC.

The chain links TRBV29-1 to TRBJ1-4; D perhaps matches TRBD1 (5 bases). The CDR3 length is 15 residues. Germline CDR1 reads SQVTM; CDR2 reads ANQGSEA. V shed 5 bases and J shed 1 base, with 14 bases lying between them. CDR3 loop: CSVHPGSGTNEKLFF. For the CDR3, the DNA is TGCAGCGTTCATCCAGGGTCCGGAACTAATGAAAAACTGTTTTTT.

This clone was observed a handful of times. J is TRBJ1-6 and V is TRBV6-4; 10 bases are a match to TRBD1. Germline assignment: CDR1 MRHNA and CDR2 SNTAGT. J gave up 7 bases and V 0 bases, and 0 bases lay outside the gene matches. The CDR3 is 15 amino acids. This CDR3 is CASSDSTGGNSPLHF. The DNA for the CDR3 is TGTGCCAGCAGTGACTCGACAGGGGGCAATTCACCCCTCCACTTT.

The gene calls are TRBV9 and TRBJ2-1; 13 bases match TRBD2. CDR1 is SGDLS, CDR2 YYNGEE, per germline. Trimming at V came to 4 bases and at J to 6 bases, leaving 13 bases not matched to a gene. The CDR3 spans 18 residues. CDR3: CASSLSGGLAGEANEQFF. CDR3 DNA: TGTGCCAGCAGCTTGAGTGGTGGACTAGCGGGAGAAGCCAATGAGCAGTTCTTC.